Given below is one T cell receptor (beta chain) in context. The CDR3 has 14 residues. CDR1 and CDR2 from the germline V gene are SNHLY and FYNNEI. Trimming cost V 6 bases and J 5 bases; bases outside gene matches: 8. This record comes from a study of T cell responses to AZD1222 COVID-19 vaccine. Sequencing was performed with immunoSEQ multiplex PCR; in TCRdb, only in-frame clones are kept and a portion is missing. The sample holds roughly 160,000 clones, 90% seen once. The TCR comes from an adult in good health. This sample comprised peripheral blood, obtained on day 0 of AZD1222 vaccination. This chain joins TRBV2 and TRBJ1-1; TRBD1 matches at 8 bases. The CDR3 bases are TGTGCCAGCAGGGCACAGGGGGGATTGACTGAAGCTTTCTTT. Translated, it gives CASRAQGGLTEAFF.